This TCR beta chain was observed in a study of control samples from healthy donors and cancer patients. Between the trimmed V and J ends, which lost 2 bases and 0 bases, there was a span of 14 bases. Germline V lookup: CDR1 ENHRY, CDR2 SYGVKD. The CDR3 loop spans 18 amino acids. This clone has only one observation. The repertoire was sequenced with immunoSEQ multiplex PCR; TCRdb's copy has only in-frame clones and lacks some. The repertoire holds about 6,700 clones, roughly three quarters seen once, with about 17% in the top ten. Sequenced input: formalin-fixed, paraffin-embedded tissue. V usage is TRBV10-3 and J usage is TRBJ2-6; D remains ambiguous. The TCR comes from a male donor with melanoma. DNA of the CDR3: TGTGCCATCAGTGAGATAACCATCAGGAACTCTGGGGCCAACGTCCTGACTTTC. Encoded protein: CAISEITIRNSGANVLTF.